A single sample is the source of the 32 T cell receptor beta chains below, sequenced in a study of shared clonotypes between healthy human individuals. Some clones are missing from TCRdb's copy, which holds only in-frame ones; the method was immunoSEQ multiplex PCR. The sample records a few million clones, around nine tenths being singletons. The source material was naive CD4+ T cells sorted from blood. Subset denoted: CD45RA+ positively selected. Receptor source: a man between 18 and 35 years old in good health.

The rearrangement uses TRBV5-1 and TRBJ1-2; 10 bases map to TRBD1. This CDR3 region has 15 residues. V lost 1 base, J lost 6 bases, and 6 bases stayed unmatched. Germline CDR1 is SGHRS and CDR2 is YFSETQ. The chain's CDR3 is CASSLLWDRGDGYTF. As DNA, the CDR3 is TGCGCCAGCAGCTTGCTCTGGGACAGGGGCGATGGCTACACCTTC.

CDR3 protein: CASSAPGQGSTGELFF. The DNA for the CDR3 is TGTGCCAGCAGCGCCCCGGGACAGGGATCGACCGGGGAGCTGTTTTTT. V and J are TRBV7-6 and TRBJ2-2; 9 bases are a match to TRBD1. The germline gives CDR1 SGHVS, CDR2 FNYEAQ. The CDR3 sequence is 16 residues long. The J segment lost 5 bases and the V segment lost 5 bases, leaving 9 bases of the junction unmatched.

The rearrangement joins TRBV18 to TRBJ2-3; TRBD1 aligns across 9 bases. Looked up from germline, CDR1 is KGHSH and CDR2 is LQKENI. This CDR3 contains 18 residues. V dropped 1 base and J dropped 1; count of bases not matched to a gene: 9. This CDR3 is CASSPLPGQGPRTDTQYF. In DNA form, the CDR3 reads TGTGCCAGCTCACCACTCCCAGGACAGGGGCCTCGCACAGATACGCAGTATTTT.

V and J are TRBV30 and TRBJ2-1, with 11 bases aligning to TRBD2. V was pared by 4 bases and J by 6 bases, with 2 bases of the junction left unmatched. This CDR3 has 13 residues. Germline V CDR1 and CDR2: GTSNPN, SVGIG (reference sequence). The CDR3 nucleotides are TGTGCCTGGATCGGACTAGCGGGCAATGAGCAGTTCTTC. The encoded protein is CAWIGLAGNEQFF.

The chain links TRBV28 to TRBJ1-5; D may be TRBD1 (6 bases). CDR1 and CDR2 (germline): MDHEN, SYDVKM. V gave up 6 bases and J gave up 0 bases, with 12 bases separating them. The CDR3 contains 15 residues. CDR3 residues: CASRLRDTSNQPQHF. The CDR3 nucleotides read TGTGCCAGCAGATTGCGGGACACTAGCAATCAGCCCCAGCATTTT.

The chain recombines TRBV21-1 with TRBJ2-1; the table's D call, TRBD2, has no DNA check behind it. TRBV21-1 counts as a pseudogene. This CDR3 has 15 amino acids. The CDR3 loop is CASSKNPGRVNEQFF. For the CDR3, the DNA is TGTGCCAGCAGCAAAAACCCAGGGAGGGTCAATGAGCAGTTCTTC.

The rearrangement uses TRBV12-5 and TRBJ2-7, with TRBD1 identical over 8 bases. The CDR3 is made up of 16 amino acids. The V and J ends lost 0 bases and 7 bases, in that order; junction bases with no gene match: 11. Germline loops: CDR1 LGHNT, CDR2 FRNRAP. Written as DNA, the CDR3 is TGTGCTAGTGGTTTGGTAAGGGGGCAGGGGGCTAGTGAGCAGTACTTC. Translated: CASGLVRGQGASEQYF.

With regard to this clone: Germline is not matched at one junction end, which may reflect a read error. The chain joins TRBV7-7 to TRBJ2-2; 8 bases are shared with TRBD1. The CDR3 runs 14 residues. Germline CDR1 is SSHAT and CDR2 is FNYEAQ (reference sequence). The CDR3 DNA reads TGTGCTAGCAGCATAGGACAGGGCACCGGGGAGCTGTTTTTT. Translated, it gives CASSIGQGTGELFF.

The chain links TRBV5-1 to TRBJ2-3, with D maybe TRBD2 (5 bases). The CDR3 is 15 residues long. Germline CDR1 reads SGHRS; CDR2 reads YFSETQ. Deletions cut 2 bases from V and 2 bases from J, with 12 bases between. Here the CDR3 reads CASSFQGLLTDTQYF. The CDR3 DNA reads TGCGCCAGCAGCTTCCAAGGACTCCTCACAGATACGCAGTATTTT.

This chain connects TRBV27 to TRBJ2-7; D is perhaps TRBD1 (6 bases). CDR3 length equals 15 residues. Germline loops: CDR1 MNHEY, CDR2 SMNVEV (reference sequence). V shed 5 bases and J shed 0 bases, with 14 bases lying between them. The CDR3 region is CASSPTGTSSYEQYF. The CDR3 nucleotides are TGTGCCAGCAGTCCAACAGGGACCAGCTCCTACGAGCAGTACTTC.

The rearrangement links TRBV4-2 to TRBJ2-1; D remains unclear. CDR3 length: 13 amino acids. The germline gives CDR1 LGHNA, CDR2 YNFKEQ. V lost 0 bases and J lost 9, with 9 bases in between. Here the CDR3 DNA reads TGTGCCAGCAGCCAAGATCAGGTGGGTGAGCAGTTCTTC. Translated, it gives CASSQDQVGEQFF.

This clone was observed once. The rearrangement uses TRBV5-6 and TRBJ2-1, with 13 bases lining up with TRBD2. This CDR3 spans 15 amino acids. CDR1 is SGHDT and CDR2 is YYEEEE in the germline V gene. Trimming took 4 bases from V and 4 from J; bases not matched to a gene: 2. CDR3 loop: CASSQGLAGYNEQFF. CDR3 bases: TGTGCCAGCAGCCAGGGACTAGCGGGGTACAATGAGCAGTTCTTC. The whole variable domain, remainder taken from reference TRBV5-6 and TRBJ2-1, is DAGVTQSPTHLIKTRGQQVTLRCSPKSGHDTVSWYQQALGQGPQFIFQYYEEEERQRGNFPDRFSGHQFPNYSSELNVNALLLGDSALYLCASSQGLAGYNEQFFGPGTRLTVL.

The chain recombines TRBV5-4 with TRBJ2-2, with 7 bases that match TRBD2. The V gene end was trimmed by 7 bases and the J gene end by 1 base; junction bases not matched to a gene: 10. Germline V lookup: CDR1 SGHNT, CDR2 YYREEE (reference sequence). The CDR3 is 16 residues long. The CDR3 bases are TGTGCCAGCGGATCGACGGGCGGGGGGAACACCGGGGAGCTGTTTTTT. Translating gives CASGSTGGGNTGELFF.

This clone was seen a handful of times. The chain combines TRBV30 with TRBJ1-6; possibly TRBD1 for D (5 bases). V lost 2 bases, J lost 5 bases, and 13 bases lay in between. This CDR3 comprises 15 residues. Looked up from germline, CDR1 is GTSNPN and CDR2 is SVGIG (reference sequence). CDR3 loop: CAWSSTGRDNSPLHF. In DNA form, the CDR3 reads TGTGCCTGGAGTTCAACGGGACGGGATAATTCACCCCTCCACTTT.

The chain carries TRBV6-1 and TRBJ1-5, with D unresolved. Deletions cut 3 bases from V and 4 bases from J, with 10 bases between. The germline V gene encodes CDR1 MNHNS and CDR2 SASEGT. The CDR3 sequence is 14 residues long. The CDR3 DNA sequence: TGTGCCAGCAGTGATATCCCTGGGAATCAGCCCCAGCATTTT. Its protein is CASSDIPGNQPQHF.

V usage is TRBV7-2 and J usage is TRBJ2-2; weak D call: TRBD1 (6 bases). The CDR3 totals 15 residues. Germline V CDR1 and CDR2: SGHTA, FQGNSA. V was cut by 4 bases and J by 2 bases, with 11 bases left in between. The CDR3 region has the DNA TGTGCCAGCAGCTGGGGGCAGCGAAACACCGGGGAGCTGTTTTTT. Its translation is CASSWGQRNTGELFF.

The gene calls are TRBV30 and TRBJ1-6; D gene unclear. Germline assignment: CDR1 GTSNPN and CDR2 SVGIG (reference sequence). The V end lost 3 bases, the J end lost 5 bases, and 8 bases lay between the germline ends. The CDR3 has 13 residues. Here the CDR3 reads CAWRVQNNSPLHF. The CDR3 coding sequence is TGTGCCTGGAGGGTTCAGAATAATTCACCCCTCCACTTT.

The genes are TRBV9 and TRBJ2-3; D call uncertain. The CDR3 has 14 amino acids. Germline CDR1 is SGDLS and CDR2 is YYNGEE. V was cut by 0 bases and J by 4 bases, with 9 bases left in between. Written as DNA, the CDR3 is TGTGCCAGCAGCGTAGGTTCCATCGCAGATACGCAGTATTTT. It encodes CASSVGSIADTQYF.

The J gene is TRBJ1-4, the V gene TRBV10-3, with 7 bases that match TRBD1. Germline CDR1 ENHRY, CDR2 SYGVKD. V lost 5 bases, J lost 0 bases, and 3 bases stayed unmatched. CDR3 size: 15 residues. CDR3 loop: CAISRQGATNEKLFF. The CDR3 DNA reads as TGTGCCATCAGTCGACAGGGAGCAACTAATGAAAAACTGTTTTTT.

V gene TRBV5-1 combines with J gene TRBJ2-7; D possibly corresponds to TRBD1 (6 bases). V was clipped by 4 bases and J by 4 bases, with 18 bases between them. This CDR3 comprises 15 residues. The V gene's germline CDR1 is SGHRS and CDR2 YFSETQ. The DNA for the CDR3 is TGCGCCAGCAGCCCTCGGACAGATCTCCCATACGAGCAGTACTTC. The encoded protein is CASSPRTDLPYEQYF.

V and J are TRBV7-2 and TRBJ2-2, with D possibly matching TRBD1 (5 bases). The germline V gene encodes CDR1 SGHTA and CDR2 FQGNSA. V lost 5 bases to trimming and J lost 2 bases, with 12 bases between them. This CDR3 contains 15 residues. The CDR3 reads CASSRGQINTGELFF. The CDR3 nucleotides are TGTGCCAGCAGCAGAGGACAAATTAACACCGGGGAGCTGTTTTTT. Complete variable domain (other parts from reference TRBV7-2 and TRBJ2-2): GAGVSQSPSNKVTEKGKDVELRCDPISGHTALYWYRQSLGQGLEFLIYFQGNSAPDKSGLPSDRFSAERTGGSVSTLTIQRTQQEDSAVYLCASSRGQINTGELFFGEGSRLTVL.

The CDR3 region has the DNA TGTGCCTGGAGTGCGGGTCGGGGTTACGAGCAGTACTTC. It yields the protein CAWSAGRGYEQYF. The gene calls are TRBV30 and TRBJ2-7; possibly TRBD2 for D (5 bases). In germline, CDR1 is GTSNPN, CDR2 SVGIG (reference sequence). The CDR3 runs 13 residues. Trimming pared 1 base from V and 4 bases from J, leaving 11 bases between.

The chain couples TRBV6-1 to TRBJ1-1; 8 positions agree with TRBD1. This CDR3 is 13 amino acids long. Germline trimming cut 8 bases from V and 4 bases from J; bases unmatched to any gene: 6. Germline V gives CDR1 MNHNS, CDR2 SASEGT. The CDR3 bases are TGTGCCAGCGTACTGACAGGGGTCACTGAAGCTTTCTTT. The encoded protein is CASVLTGVTEAFF.

The chain employs TRBV7-6 and TRBJ2-2, with D perhaps matching TRBD2 (5 bases). Deletions cut 8 bases from V and 3 bases from J, with 19 bases between. Germline V gene sequence: CDR1 SGHVS, CDR2 FNYEAQ. The CDR3 is 16 amino acids. The DNA of the CDR3 is TGTGCCAGCTCCTCCACCCGGCGGGTAGACACCGGGGAGCTGTTTTTT. The encoded protein is CASSSTRRVDTGELFF.

As regards this clone: The same CDR3 arises from other DNA sequences in this sample as well. The rearrangement links TRBV11-2 to TRBJ2-3, with no clear D. Germline values: CDR1 SGHAT, CDR2 FQNNGV. V was cut by 4 bases and J by 4 bases, with 3 bases left in between. The CDR3 totals 11 residues. The CDR3 coding sequence is TGTGCCAGCAGCTCGGCAGATACGCAGTATTTT. Translated: CASSSADTQYF. The full variable domain, its missing parts supplied by reference TRBV11-2 and TRBJ2-3, is EAGVAQSPRYKIIEKRQSVAFWCNPISGHATLYWYQQILGQGPKLLIQFQNNGVVDDSQLPKDRFSAERLKGVDSTLKIQPAKLEDSAVYLCASSSADTQYFGPGTRLTVL.

The rearrangement links TRBV7-9 to TRBJ2-3, with D maybe TRBD2 (6 bases). V lost 2 bases to trimming and J lost 3 bases, with 21 bases between them. The germline V gene encodes CDR1 SEHNR and CDR2 FQNEAQ (reference sequence). The CDR3 covers 18 residues. For the CDR3, the DNA is TGTGCCAGCAGCTTAATCGCAGGGCTTCGACTAGGAACAGATACGCAGTATTTT. Translation gives CASSLIAGLRLGTDTQYF.

The chain couples TRBV6-1 to TRBJ2-3; 10 nucleotides align to TRBD2. The CDR3 spans 18 residues. Trimming at V came to 2 bases and at J to 0 bases, leaving 8 bases not matched to a gene. The germline V gene has CDR1 MNHNS and CDR2 SASEGT. The DNA of the CDR3 is TGTGCCAGCAGTGAAACCCCCCGGACTAGCGGAAGCACAGATACGCAGTATTTT. Residues: CASSETPRTSGSTDTQYF.

The gene calls are TRBV28 and TRBJ2-5; D possibly uses TRBD1 or TRBD2 (7 bases each). The J call is in doubt because the DNA end fits TRBJ2-7 better. CDR3 length equals 13 residues. The germline V gene has CDR1 MDHEN and CDR2 SYDVKM. The CDR3 sequence is CASRRQGGYEQYF. The CDR3 nucleotides are TGTGCCAGCAGGAGACAGGGAGGGTACGAGCAGTACTTC.

The chain couples TRBV18 to TRBJ2-1; 9 positions match TRBD1. The CDR3 spans 18 residues. V dropped 2 bases and J dropped 0; count of bases not matched to a gene: 8. CDR1 and CDR2 from the germline V gene are KGHSH and LQKENI. CDR3 coding DNA: TGTGCCAGCTCACCAATCGGGACAGGGCTCAGCTCCTACAATGAGCAGTTCTTC. This encodes CASSPIGTGLSSYNEQFF.

This sequence joins TRBV30 and TRBJ2-3; D gene uncertain. The CDR3 runs 15 residues. The V gene's germline CDR1 is GTSNPN and CDR2 SVGIG (reference sequence). The ends were cut back, 0 bases at V and 3 bases at J, with 13 bases in the middle. This CDR3 reads CAWSVPTLRTDTQYF. The CDR3 coding sequence is TGTGCCTGGAGTGTACCGACTCTCAGAACAGATACGCAGTATTTT. Based on the CDR3 plus reference TRBV30 and TRBJ2-3, the full variable domain is SQTIHQWPATLVQPVGSPLSLECTVEGTSNPNLYWYRQAAGRGLQLLFYSVGIGQISSEVPQNLSASRPQDRQFILSSKKLLLSDSGFYLCAWSVPTLRTDTQYFGPGTRLTVL.

The chain links TRBV19 to TRBJ1-4; TRBD1 matches 7 bases. Germline CDR1 LNHDA, CDR2 SQIVND (reference sequence). Germline trimming cut 5 bases from V and 0 bases from J; bases unmatched to any gene: 6. The CDR3 spans 16 residues. The CDR3 region is CASSLGTEATNEKLFF. The CDR3, as DNA: TGTGCCAGTAGTCTCGGGACAGAAGCAACTAATGAAAAACTGTTTTTT.

Turning to this clone: The same CDR3 arises from other DNA sequences in this sample as well. This chain joins TRBV6-1 and TRBJ1-6; perhaps TRBD1 as D (5 bases). The V gene's germline CDR1 is MNHNS and CDR2 SASEGT. The germline V and J ends were trimmed by 8 bases and 4 bases, with 12 bases remaining between them. CDR3 length: 14 amino acids. The CDR3 DNA reads as TGTGCCAGCTCTTCAGGGCTTTATAATTCACCCCTCCACTTT. Translated: CASSSGLYNSPLHF.